The 10 T cell receptor beta chains listed next were all sequenced from one sample in a study of blood T cell repertoires in COVID-19. Some clones are missing from TCRdb's copy, which holds only in-frame ones; the method was immunoSEQ multiplex PCR. The sample consists of about 190,000 clones, roughly 80% of them appearing once. Sequences were obtained from peripheral blood. The receptors here all came from a man aged 25-45 years with active or convalescent COVID-19.

CDR3 in DNA: TGTGCCAGTAGTATACAGCTAGCGGGAGGGAACGAGCAGTACTTC. Its translation: CASSIQLAGGNEQYF. V and J are TRBV19 and TRBJ2-7, with 12 bases aligning to TRBD2. Germline CDR1 is LNHDA and CDR2 is SQIVND (reference sequence). The V and J ends lost 2 bases and 5 bases, in that order; junction bases with no gene match: 4. The CDR3 spans 15 residues.

J is TRBJ1-4 and V is TRBV7-9, with D perhaps TRBD1 (5 bases). The CDR3 sequence is 14 residues long. Per germline, CDR1 SEHNR and CDR2 FQNEAQ (reference sequence). V gave up 6 bases and J gave up 8 bases, with 16 bases separating them. CDR3 sequence reads: CASRGGDGSEKLFF. CDR3 sequence (DNA): TGTGCCAGCAGGGGAGGGGACGGGAGCGAAAAACTGTTTTTT.

V usage is TRBV7-8 and J usage is TRBJ2-5; 8 nucleotides line up with TRBD2. The CDR3 has 13 amino acids. J gave up 14 bases and V 1 base, and 9 bases lay outside the gene matches. Germline values: CDR1 SGHVS, CDR2 FQNEAQ. This CDR3 is CASSLERREVQYF. CDR3 nucleotide sequence: TGTGCCAGCAGCTTAGAAAGGCGGGAGGTCCAATACTTC.

The gene calls are TRBV9 and TRBJ1-1; D remains ambiguous. Germline V gene lookup returns CDR1 SGDLS and CDR2 YYNGEE. This CDR3 comprises 18 residues. Trimming took 1 base from V and 4 from J, leaving 23 bases between them. The CDR3 DNA sequence: TGTGCCAGCAGCGTAACCCCGGGGTCGATTGGATCTAGCACTGAAGCTTTCTTT. This codes for CASSVTPGSIGSSTEAFF. Full variable domain (outside the CDR3, taken from reference TRBV9 and TRBJ1-1): DSGVTQTPKHLITATGQRVTLRCSPRSGDLSVYWYQQSLDQGLQFLIQYYNGEERAKGNILERFSAQQFPDLHSELNLSSLELGDSALYFCASSVTPGSIGSSTEAFFGQGTRLTVV.

In this sample, this clone turned up a few times. The chain couples TRBV12-5 to TRBJ1-1; TRBD1 matches 10 bases. Germline assignment: CDR1 LGHNT and CDR2 FRNRAP. V was clipped by 5 bases and J by 3 bases; unmatched bases: 6. The CDR3 totals 15 residues. DNA for the CDR3: TGTGCTAGTGGTGCTGGTGGGACAGGGGACACTGAAGCTTTCTTT. Protein: CASGAGGTGDTEAFF.

The gene calls are TRBV24-1 and TRBJ2-2, with D hard to call. The CDR3 runs 15 residues. Per germline, CDR1 KGHDR and CDR2 SFDVKD. Trimming removed 7 bases from V and 1 base from J, with 12 bases in between. CDR3 sequence (DNA): TGTGCCACCAGCCCGCGCAACCTGAACACCGGGGAGCTGTTTTTT. Translating it yields CATSPRNLNTGELFF.

This sequence joins TRBV11-2 and TRBJ2-1; a weak D match, TRBD1 (6 bases). The germline gives CDR1 SGHAT, CDR2 FQNNGV. V dropped 3 bases and J dropped 0 bases, with 9 bases sitting between them. This CDR3 comprises 15 residues. The CDR3 spells CASSFDRSSYNEQFF. CDR3 bases: TGTGCCAGCAGCTTTGACAGGAGCTCCTACAATGAGCAGTTCTTC. The entire variable domain, with the rest obtained from reference TRBV11-2 and TRBJ2-1, is as follows: EAGVAQSPRYKIIEKRQSVAFWCNPISGHATLYWYQQILGQGPKLLIQFQNNGVVDDSQLPKDRFSAERLKGVDSTLKIQPAKLEDSAVYLCASSFDRSSYNEQFFGPGTRLTVL.

The CDR3 sequence: CASSLDPRQPQHF. The CDR3 region has the DNA TGTGCCAGCAGCTTAGATCCTAGACAGCCCCAGCATTTT. The chain joins TRBV7-6 to TRBJ1-5; D remains unclear. CDR3 size: 13 residues. Germline CDR1 is SGHVS and CDR2 is FNYEAQ. V was pared by 1 base and J by 7 bases, with 8 bases between.

A word on this clone: Other DNA sequences in this specimen translate into the identical CDR3. This chain links TRBV24-1 with TRBJ1-3; no definite D call. The CDR3 is 14 residues long. Germline V lookup: CDR1 KGHDR, CDR2 SFDVKD. Trimming left V 3 bases short and J 0 bases short, with 5 bases between. The CDR3 DNA reads as TGTGCCACCAGTGATCCCAGCTCTGGAAACACCATATATTTT. It encodes CATSDPSSGNTIYF.

The V and J genes are TRBV27 and TRBJ1-6, with D possibly TRBD1 on 6 matching bases. CDR3 length: 14 amino acids. The V end lost 2 bases, the J end lost 10 bases, and 12 bases lay between the germline ends. CDR1 and CDR2 from the germline V gene are MNHEY and SMNVEV (reference sequence). The CDR3 sequence is CASSLNRDSSPLHF. In DNA form, the CDR3 reads TGTGCCAGCAGTTTAAACAGGGATTCCTCACCCCTCCACTTT.